The following is a TCR beta chain sequence with its context. CD4+ cells underwent separation, giving CD45RA+ naive and CD45RA-negative memory subsets. The sample is drawn from a study of shared clonotypes between healthy human individuals. On the study more broadly: For every donor, three CD4 naive, three CD4 memory, two CD8 naive and one CD8 memory plates were used.

The CDR3 contains 14 residues. The V end lost 4 bases, the J end lost 2 bases, and 12 bases lay between the germline ends. From germline, CDR1 is SGDLS and CDR2 YYNGEE. Produced via immunoSEQ multiplex PCR; TCRdb's table is partial and in-frame only. The table lists 1,100,000 or so clones, around 82% of them singletons, with under 0.6% in the top ten. Specimen: memory CD4+ T cells from PBMCs. Subset noted: CD45RA-negative fraction. The chain employs TRBV9 and TRBJ1-2; tentative D call: TRBD1 (5 bases). The TCR sequence derives from a man younger than 35 in good health. Some clones in this sample may be carry-over from other donors' samples. The CDR3 bases are TGTGCCAGCAGCCCTACAGGAGAAAACTATGGCTACACCTTC. It codes for CASSPTGENYGYTF.